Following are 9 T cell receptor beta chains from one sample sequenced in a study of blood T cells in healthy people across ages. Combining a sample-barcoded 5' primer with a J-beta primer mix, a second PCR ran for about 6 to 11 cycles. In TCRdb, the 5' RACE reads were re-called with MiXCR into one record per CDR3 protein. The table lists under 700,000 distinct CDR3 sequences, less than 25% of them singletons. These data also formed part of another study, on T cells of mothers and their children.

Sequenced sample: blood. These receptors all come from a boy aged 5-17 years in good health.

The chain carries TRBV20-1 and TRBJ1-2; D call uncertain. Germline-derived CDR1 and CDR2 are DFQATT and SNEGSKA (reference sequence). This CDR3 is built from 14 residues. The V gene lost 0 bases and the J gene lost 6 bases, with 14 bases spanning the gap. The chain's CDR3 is CSARDARVSNGYTF. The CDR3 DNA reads TGCAGTGCTAGAGATGCAAGGGTCTCTAATGGCTACACCTTC.

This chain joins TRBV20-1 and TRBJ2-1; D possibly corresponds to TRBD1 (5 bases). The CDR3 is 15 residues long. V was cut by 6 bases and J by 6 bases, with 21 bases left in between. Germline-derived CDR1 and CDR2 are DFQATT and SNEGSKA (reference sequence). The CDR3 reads CSANALIVGPNEQFF. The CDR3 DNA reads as TGCAGTGCGAACGCCCTTATCGTGGGGCCCAATGAGCAGTTCTTC.

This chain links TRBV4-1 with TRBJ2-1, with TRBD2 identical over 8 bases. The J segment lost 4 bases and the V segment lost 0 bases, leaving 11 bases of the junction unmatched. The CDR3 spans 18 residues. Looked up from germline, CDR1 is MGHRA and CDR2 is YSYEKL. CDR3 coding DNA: TGCGCCAGCAGCCAAGAATACCTTAGGCGGGGGGATTACAATGAGCAGTTCTTC. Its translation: CASSQEYLRRGDYNEQFF.

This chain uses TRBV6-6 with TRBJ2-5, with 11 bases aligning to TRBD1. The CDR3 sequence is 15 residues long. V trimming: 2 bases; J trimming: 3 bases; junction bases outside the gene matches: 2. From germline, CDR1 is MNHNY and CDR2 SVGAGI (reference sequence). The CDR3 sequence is CASSYMGQGEETQYF. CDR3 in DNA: TGTGCCAGCAGTTACATGGGACAGGGGGAAGAGACCCAGTACTTC.

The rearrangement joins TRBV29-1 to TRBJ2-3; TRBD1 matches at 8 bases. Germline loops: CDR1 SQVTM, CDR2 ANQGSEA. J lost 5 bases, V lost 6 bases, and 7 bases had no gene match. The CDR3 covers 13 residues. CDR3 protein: CSVGTGQGDTQYF. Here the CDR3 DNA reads TGCAGCGTGGGGACAGGCCAGGGAGATACGCAGTATTTT.

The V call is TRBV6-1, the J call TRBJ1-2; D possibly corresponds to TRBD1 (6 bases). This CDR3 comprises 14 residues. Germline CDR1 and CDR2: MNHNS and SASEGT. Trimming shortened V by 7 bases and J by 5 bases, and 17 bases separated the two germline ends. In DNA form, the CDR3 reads TGTGCCAGCAACATCGGGGGGCCGGGATATGGCTACACCTTC. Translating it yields CASNIGGPGYGYTF.

CDR3 sequence (DNA): TGCAGTGCTAGAGATTCCCCAGCGGGGGATGAGCAGTTCTTC. This gives the protein CSARDSPAGDEQFF. The V call is TRBV20-1, the J call TRBJ2-5; 8 bases are a match to TRBD2. The J call is uncertain, as TRBJ2-1 better fits the DNA end. CDR1 DFQATT and CDR2 SNEGSKA come from the germline V gene (reference sequence). This CDR3 is 14 amino acids long.

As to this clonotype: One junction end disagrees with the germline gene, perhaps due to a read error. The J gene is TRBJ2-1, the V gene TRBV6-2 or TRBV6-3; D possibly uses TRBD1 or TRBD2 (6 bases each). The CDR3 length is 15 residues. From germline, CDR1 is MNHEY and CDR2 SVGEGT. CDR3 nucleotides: TGTGCCAGCAGTGAGCCCGGGGGCTCCTATAATGAGCAGTTCTTC. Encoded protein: CASSEPGGSYNEQFF.

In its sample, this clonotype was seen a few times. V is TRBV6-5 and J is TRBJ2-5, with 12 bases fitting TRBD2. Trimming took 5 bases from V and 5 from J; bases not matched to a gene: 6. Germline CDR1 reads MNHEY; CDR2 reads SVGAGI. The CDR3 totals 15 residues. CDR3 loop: CASSPTSGGRETQYF. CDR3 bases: TGTGCCAGCAGTCCTACTAGCGGGGGGAGGGAGACCCAGTACTTC.